This T cell receptor (beta chain) was captured by sequencing in a study of blood T cell repertoires in COVID-19. The protocol was immunoSEQ multiplex PCR, while the TCRdb copy is restricted to in-frame clones and leaves out a portion. Of fewer than 350,000 clones in the sample, approximately 91% were seen once. Trimming stripped 2 bases from V and 1 base from J, with 8 bases between. Germline CDR1 reads MNHEY; CDR2 reads SMNVEV (reference sequence). The CDR3 length is 15 residues. Sequenced sample: PBMCs or T cells enriched from blood (not recorded which). The sequence derives from a woman aged 40 to 49 with acute COVID-19. This chain links TRBV27 with TRBJ2-2; tentatively, D is TRBD2 (6 bases). CDR3 nucleotide sequence: TGTGCCAGCAGTTTAAGGACTAAGAACACCGGGGAGCTGTTTTTT. This sequence encodes CASSLRTKNTGELFF.